These T cell receptor beta chains were read from a single sample in a study of CD8 T cell repertoires and HIV-1 epitope variants. These receptors' antigens are unknown. Assay: immunoSEQ multiplex PCR; the TCRdb copy retains only in-frame clones and omits some. The sample contains 4,500 to 6,000 clones, roughly 70% of which appear only once. Sequenced: cultured CD8+ T cells derived from PBMCs. These TCRs come from a male donor with HIV. CDR3s include the opening cysteine and the closing phenylalanine or tryptophan. A D gene is named only where the DNA matches it firmly. Clone size, where shown, is once, few, many, or a class for clones that have expanded.

d_call: TRBD1
j_call: TRBJ2-1
clone_size: -
v_call: TRBV29-1
cdr3_nt: TGCAGCGTTGGCCAGGGGGCTTACAATGAGCAGTTCTTC
cdr3_aa: CSVGQGAYNEQFF

d_call: -
j_call: TRBJ1-5
clone_size: -
v_call: TRBV5-8
cdr3_nt: TGTGCCAGCAGCCAAGAAGGGGAAACCAATCAGCCCCAGCATTTT
cdr3_aa: CASSQEGETNQPQHF

d_call: TRBD2
j_call: TRBJ2-1
clone_size: -
v_call: TRBV5-8
cdr3_nt: TGTGCCAGCAGCTTGGGGCTAGCGGGGGTCCACAATGAGCAGTTCTTC
cdr3_aa: CASSLGLAGVHNEQFF

d_call: -
j_call: TRBJ2-7
clone_size: -
v_call: TRBV27
cdr3_nt: TGTGCCAGCACTCCTGGGGGGGACAGCAACTACGAGCAGTACTTC
cdr3_aa: CASTPGGDSNYEQYF

d_call: -
j_call: TRBJ2-7
clone_size: -
v_call: TRBV19
cdr3_nt: TGTGCCAGTAGTACGGGACTGGGCTCCTACGAGCAGTACTTC
cdr3_aa: CASSTGLGSYEQYF

d_call: -
j_call: TRBJ1-1
clone_size: -
v_call: TRBV5-5
cdr3_nt: TGTGCCAGCAGCTTGGGCTGGAAAGCTTTCTTT
cdr3_aa: CASSLGWKAFF

d_call: -
j_call: TRBJ2-3
clone_size: few
v_call: TRBV5-6
cdr3_nt: TGTGCCAGCAGCCCAACCCGGGACAACACAGATACGCAGTATTTT
cdr3_aa: CASSPTRDNTDTQYF

d_call: -
j_call: TRBJ2-2
clone_size: few
v_call: TRBV5-1
cdr3_nt: TGCGCCAGCAGGACGGGGCAGAACACCGGGGAGCTGTTTTTT
cdr3_aa: CASRTGQNTGELFF

d_call: -
j_call: TRBJ2-6
clone_size: -
v_call: TRBV30
cdr3_nt: TGTGCCTGGGGGGTCTCTGGGGCCAACGTCCTGACTTTC
cdr3_aa: CAWGVSGANVLTF

d_call: -
j_call: TRBJ1-1
clone_size: -
v_call: TRBV7-8
cdr3_nt: TGTGCCAGCAGCCCCGGAGGGACGGCGAACACTGAAGCTTTCTTT
cdr3_aa: CASSPGGTANTEAFF

d_call: TRBD2
j_call: TRBJ2-1
clone_size: -
v_call: TRBV19
cdr3_nt: TGTGCCAGTAGTATCTCGGTAGCGGGCTACAATGAGCAGTTCTTC
cdr3_aa: CASSISVAGYNEQFF

d_call: -
j_call: TRBJ2-1
clone_size: -
v_call: TRBV19
cdr3_nt: TGTGCCAGTAGTATAGAACGAGGGTATGATGAGCAGTTCTTC
cdr3_aa: CASSIERGYDEQFF

d_call: -
j_call: TRBJ2-6
clone_size: few
v_call: TRBV7-8
cdr3_nt: TGTGCCAGCAGTGCCGAAGACAAGGCTGGGGCCAACGTCCTGACTTTC
cdr3_aa: CASSAEDKAGANVLTF

d_call: -
j_call: TRBJ2-7
clone_size: few
v_call: TRBV2
cdr3_nt: TGTGCCAGCAGTGAGGTGGGAGCCGAGCAGTACTTC
cdr3_aa: CASSEVGAEQYF

d_call: TRBD1
j_call: TRBJ2-3
clone_size: -
v_call: TRBV9
cdr3_nt: TGTGCCAGCAGCGAGGGGCGGACAGGTCACACAGATACGCAGTATTTT
cdr3_aa: CASSEGRTGHTDTQYF

d_call: -
j_call: TRBJ1-1
clone_size: -
v_call: TRBV15
cdr3_nt: TGTGCCACCAGCAGAGACCGAGGGTGGTGGACTGAAGCTTTCTTT
cdr3_aa: CATSRDRGWWTEAFF

d_call: TRBD1
j_call: TRBJ1-3
clone_size: few
v_call: TRBV7-6
cdr3_nt: TGTGCCAGCAGCTCCTTGGGACAGGGCTCTGGAAACACCATATATTTT
cdr3_aa: CASSSLGQGSGNTIYF

d_call: -
j_call: TRBJ1-3
clone_size: -
v_call: TRBV30
cdr3_nt: TGTGCCTGGCCAGACTCGGATGGAAACACCATATATTTT
cdr3_aa: CAWPDSDGNTIYF

d_call: -
j_call: TRBJ2-7
clone_size: -
v_call: TRBV7-2
cdr3_nt: TGTGCCAGCAGTTCAGATGTCTCGGCCTACGAGCAGTACTTC
cdr3_aa: CASSSDVSAYEQYF

d_call: TRBD1
j_call: TRBJ1-2
clone_size: -
v_call: TRBV14
cdr3_nt: TGTGCCAGCAGCCGAGGACAGGCCTATGGCTACACCTTC
cdr3_aa: CASSRGQAYGYTF

d_call: -
j_call: TRBJ1-5
clone_size: -
v_call: TRBV28
cdr3_nt: TGTGCCAGCAGTTTAGGGCAGGGGTTATATCAGCCCCAGCATTTT
cdr3_aa: CASSLGQGLYQPQHF

d_call: TRBD1
j_call: TRBJ2-7
clone_size: once
v_call: TRBV7-9
cdr3_nt: TGTGCCAGCAGCTTCGCCGCCGAGACAGGGGCGGGGGAGCAGTACTTC
cdr3_aa: CASSFAAETGAGEQYF

d_call: TRBD1
j_call: TRBJ2-7
clone_size: few
v_call: TRBV6-6
cdr3_nt: TGTGCCAGCGGGGACAGCTCCTACGAGCAGTACTTC
cdr3_aa: CASGDSSYEQYF

d_call: -
j_call: TRBJ2-2
clone_size: -
v_call: TRBV27
cdr3_nt: TGTGCCAGCAGTTTAAACGTCATTACCGGGGAGCTGTTTTTT
cdr3_aa: CASSLNVITGELFF

d_call: TRBD2
j_call: TRBJ2-7
clone_size: -
v_call: TRBV6-5
cdr3_nt: TGTGCCAGCAGTTCGACTAGCGGGAGGCGAACCTACGAGCAGTACTTC
cdr3_aa: CASSSTSGRRTYEQYF

d_call: -
j_call: TRBJ1-2
clone_size: -
v_call: TRBV28
cdr3_nt: TGTGCCAGCAGTTCGGCGAGGGGCTACACCTTC
cdr3_aa: CASSSARGYTF

d_call: -
j_call: TRBJ2-3
clone_size: -
v_call: TRBV5-4
cdr3_nt: TGTGCCAGCAGCTTCGGAGGGGGCGCAGATACGCAGTATTTT
cdr3_aa: CASSFGGGADTQYF

d_call: -
j_call: TRBJ1-5
clone_size: -
v_call: TRBV7-9
cdr3_nt: TGTGCCAGCAGCTCTGGGGGATCCAATCAGCCCCAGCATTTT
cdr3_aa: CASSSGGSNQPQHF

d_call: -
j_call: TRBJ2-6
clone_size: -
v_call: TRBV19
cdr3_nt: TGTGCCAGTAGTATAGATCAGGGGTCTGGGGCCAACGTCCTGACTTTC
cdr3_aa: CASSIDQGSGANVLTF

d_call: -
j_call: TRBJ1-1
clone_size: -
v_call: TRBV28
cdr3_nt: TGTGCCAGCAGCCCAAATCAACAGCGACGAAGTGAAGCTTTCTTT
cdr3_aa: CASSPNQQRRSEAFF

d_call: -
j_call: TRBJ2-2
clone_size: -
v_call: TRBV6-1
cdr3_nt: TGTGCCAGCAGTGACAAGGGGGAGACCGGGGAGCTGTTTTTT
cdr3_aa: CASSDKGETGELFF

d_call: -
j_call: TRBJ1-2
clone_size: few
v_call: TRBV29-1
cdr3_nt: TGCAGCACGACTCAGGGGAGCTATGGCTACACCTTC
cdr3_aa: CSTTQGSYGYTF

d_call: -
j_call: TRBJ2-3
clone_size: -
v_call: TRBV28
cdr3_nt: TGTGCCAGCAGTTTAGTGGATAGCGGTGGATACACAGATACGCAGTATTTT
cdr3_aa: CASSLVDSGGYTDTQYF

d_call: -
j_call: TRBJ2-1
clone_size: -
v_call: TRBV29-1
cdr3_nt: TGCAGCGGGAGGGGGGTAGGGAATGAGCAGTTCTTC
cdr3_aa: CSGRGVGNEQFF

d_call: -
j_call: TRBJ1-1
clone_size: -
v_call: TRBV2
cdr3_nt: TGTGCCAGCCGTGGAATTATGAACACTGAAGCTTTCTTT
cdr3_aa: CASRGIMNTEAFF

d_call: -
j_call: TRBJ2-5
clone_size: -
v_call: TRBV27
cdr3_nt: TGTGCCAGCAGTTTGTCTACAGGGATGGGAGAGACCCAGTACTTC
cdr3_aa: CASSLSTGMGETQYF

d_call: -
j_call: TRBJ1-2
clone_size: few
v_call: TRBV30
cdr3_nt: TGTGCCTGGGGACCGGCAGGGTTCTATGGCTACACCTTC
cdr3_aa: CAWGPAGFYGYTF

d_call: TRBD2
j_call: TRBJ2-7
clone_size: -
v_call: TRBV6-5
cdr3_nt: TGTGCCAGCAGTTACAGCGGGGTTGGGACCTACGAGCAGTACTTC
cdr3_aa: CASSYSGVGTYEQYF

d_call: -
j_call: TRBJ2-2
clone_size: few
v_call: TRBV7-9
cdr3_nt: TGTGCCAGCAGCTTACCCGACCCCCCAGGATCCGGGGAGCTGTTTTTT
cdr3_aa: CASSLPDPPGSGELFF

d_call: TRBD2
j_call: TRBJ2-7
clone_size: few
v_call: TRBV9
cdr3_nt: TGTGCCAGCAGCGCCGGGACTACCCTTTACGAGCAGTACTTC
cdr3_aa: CASSAGTTLYEQYF

d_call: -
j_call: TRBJ1-2
clone_size: -
v_call: TRBV2
cdr3_nt: TGTGCCAGCAGTCCTTTTGAGACAGGAGAAGAGAACTATGGCTACACCTTC
cdr3_aa: CASSPFETGEENYGYTF

d_call: TRBD1
j_call: TRBJ2-1
clone_size: few
v_call: TRBV5-8
cdr3_nt: TGTGCCAGCAGCTTGTGGGACAGGGTTCCGTTCTTC
cdr3_aa: CASSLWDRVPFF

d_call: -
j_call: TRBJ2-7
clone_size: few
v_call: TRBV6-5
cdr3_nt: TGTGCCACCGACCATGTCCTCTACGAGCAGTACTTC
cdr3_aa: CATDHVLYEQYF

d_call: TRBD2
j_call: TRBJ2-1
clone_size: few
v_call: TRBV29-1
cdr3_nt: TGCAGCGTTGTTTCGGCTAGCGGGAGGGCAGGTAATGAGCAGTTCTTC
cdr3_aa: CSVVSASGRAGNEQFF

d_call: -
j_call: TRBJ2-2
clone_size: once
v_call: TRBV5-1
cdr3_nt: TGCGCCAGCATCGGGGCACTGAACACCGGGGAGCTGTTTTTT
cdr3_aa: CASIGALNTGELFF

d_call: -
j_call: TRBJ1-5
clone_size: few
v_call: TRBV6-1
cdr3_nt: TGTGCCAGCAGTGAAAACGGGGAGGGGTTACAGCCCCAGCATTTT
cdr3_aa: CASSENGEGLQPQHF

d_call: -
j_call: TRBJ2-7
clone_size: -
v_call: TRBV7-9
cdr3_nt: TGTGCCAGCAGCCCCCCTAGGGAAGGCGAGCAGTACTTC
cdr3_aa: CASSPPREGEQYF

d_call: TRBD2
j_call: TRBJ2-3
clone_size: -
v_call: TRBV5-6
cdr3_nt: TGTGCCAGCAGTGCTGGACTAGCGGGAGCGTGGGGCACAGATACGCAGTATTTT
cdr3_aa: CASSAGLAGAWGTDTQYF

d_call: -
j_call: TRBJ1-1
clone_size: -
v_call: TRBV7-9
cdr3_nt: TGTGCCAGCAGGGTCGAGGGGGGGACTGAAGCTTTCTTT
cdr3_aa: CASRVEGGTEAFF

d_call: -
j_call: TRBJ2-5
clone_size: -
v_call: TRBV11-1
cdr3_nt: TGTGCCAGCAGCTTAGAAGATGAAGAGACCCAGTACTTC
cdr3_aa: CASSLEDEETQYF

d_call: TRBD2
j_call: TRBJ2-7
clone_size: -
v_call: TRBV19
cdr3_nt: TGTGCCAGTAGTATTGGGACTAGCGTTTACGAGCAGTACTTC
cdr3_aa: CASSIGTSVYEQYF

d_call: -
j_call: TRBJ2-5
clone_size: -
v_call: TRBV21-1
cdr3_nt: TGTGCCAGCATAAGGGACCGCTCGGAAGAGCAGTACTTC
cdr3_aa: CASIRDRSEEQYF

d_call: -
j_call: TRBJ1-3
clone_size: -
v_call: TRBV9
cdr3_nt: TGTGCCAGCAGCGTAGACAGCCTTCGGGACACCATATATTTT
cdr3_aa: CASSVDSLRDTIYF

d_call: -
j_call: TRBJ1-1
clone_size: -
v_call: TRBV5-1
cdr3_nt: TGCGCCAGCAGCTTGGCTCTGGGGGCAGGCACTGAAGCTTTCTTT
cdr3_aa: CASSLALGAGTEAFF

d_call: TRBD2
j_call: TRBJ2-1
clone_size: -
v_call: TRBV7-8
cdr3_nt: TGTGCCAGCAGCTCTAGCTTCTGGACTAGCGTAAACAATGAGCAGTTCTTC
cdr3_aa: CASSSSFWTSVNNEQFF

d_call: TRBD2
j_call: TRBJ2-7
clone_size: -
v_call: TRBV11-1
cdr3_nt: TGTGCCAGCAGCCTACTAGCGGGAGGTACTGCCTACGAGCAGTACTTC
cdr3_aa: CASSLLAGGTAYEQYF

d_call: -
j_call: TRBJ1-1
clone_size: few
v_call: TRBV23-1
cdr3_nt: TGCGCCAGCAAACACGGGAACACTGAAGCTTTCTTT
cdr3_aa: CASKHGNTEAFF

d_call: -
j_call: TRBJ2-1
clone_size: -
v_call: TRBV21-1
cdr3_nt: TGTGCCAGCAGCAAAGGGGGATTGACACCCCCAAATGAGCAGTTCTTC
cdr3_aa: CASSKGGLTPPNEQFF

d_call: -
j_call: TRBJ2-2
clone_size: -
v_call: TRBV19
cdr3_nt: TGTGCCAGTGGGTGGGGGTACACCGGGGAGCTGTTTTTT
cdr3_aa: CASGWGYTGELFF

d_call: -
j_call: TRBJ2-2
clone_size: -
v_call: TRBV11-2
cdr3_nt: TGTGCCAGCAGCCTGAGTCGGAAGACCGGGGAGCTGTTTTTT
cdr3_aa: CASSLSRKTGELFF